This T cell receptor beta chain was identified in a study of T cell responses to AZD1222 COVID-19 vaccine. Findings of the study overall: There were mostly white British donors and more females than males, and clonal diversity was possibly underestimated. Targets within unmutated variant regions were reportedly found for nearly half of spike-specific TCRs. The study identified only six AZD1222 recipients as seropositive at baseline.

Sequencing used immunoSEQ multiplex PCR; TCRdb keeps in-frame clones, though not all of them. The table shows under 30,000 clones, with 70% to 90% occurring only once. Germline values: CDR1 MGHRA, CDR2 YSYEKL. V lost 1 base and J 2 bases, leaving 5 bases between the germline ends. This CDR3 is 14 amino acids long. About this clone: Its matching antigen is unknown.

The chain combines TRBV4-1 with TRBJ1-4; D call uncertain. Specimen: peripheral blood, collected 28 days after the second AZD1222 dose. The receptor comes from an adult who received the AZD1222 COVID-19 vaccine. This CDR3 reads CASSQGYTNEKLFF. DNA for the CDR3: TGCGCCAGCAGCCAAGGTTACACTAATGAAAAACTGTTTTTT.